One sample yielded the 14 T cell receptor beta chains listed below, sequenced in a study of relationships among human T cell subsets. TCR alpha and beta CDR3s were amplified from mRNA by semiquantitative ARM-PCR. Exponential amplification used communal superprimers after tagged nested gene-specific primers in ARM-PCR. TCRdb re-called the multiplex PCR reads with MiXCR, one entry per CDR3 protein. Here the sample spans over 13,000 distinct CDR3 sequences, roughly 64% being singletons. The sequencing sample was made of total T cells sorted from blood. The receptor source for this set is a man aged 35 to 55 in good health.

The CDR3 protein is CASSYSAVGAFF. The CDR3, as DNA: TGTGCCAGCAGTTACTCAGCAGTTGGGGCTTTCTTT. V usage is TRBV6-6 and J usage is TRBJ1-1, with D hard to call. CDR3 length: 12 amino acids. The germline V gene encodes CDR1 MNHNY and CDR2 SVGAGI (reference sequence). Trimming cost V 0 bases and J 11 bases, with 10 bases left between them.

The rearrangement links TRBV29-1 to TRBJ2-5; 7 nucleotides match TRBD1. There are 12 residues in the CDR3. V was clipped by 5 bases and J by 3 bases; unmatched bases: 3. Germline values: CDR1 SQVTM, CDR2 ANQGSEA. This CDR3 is CSVRQGEETQYF. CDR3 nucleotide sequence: TGCAGCGTTCGACAGGGAGAAGAGACCCAGTACTTC.

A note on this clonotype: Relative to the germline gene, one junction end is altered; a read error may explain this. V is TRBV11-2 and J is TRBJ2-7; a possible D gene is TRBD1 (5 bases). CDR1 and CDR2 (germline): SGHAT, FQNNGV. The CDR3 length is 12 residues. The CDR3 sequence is CASGRDVYEQYF. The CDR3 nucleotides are TGCGCCTCTGGCAGGGATGTTTACGAGCAGTACTTC. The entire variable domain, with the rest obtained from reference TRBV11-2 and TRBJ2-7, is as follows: EAGVAQSPRYKIIEKRQSVAFWCNPISGHATLYWYQQILGQGPKLLIQFQNNGVVDDSQLPKDRFSAERLKGVDSTLKIQPAKLEDSAVYLCASGRDVYEQYFGPGTRLTVT.

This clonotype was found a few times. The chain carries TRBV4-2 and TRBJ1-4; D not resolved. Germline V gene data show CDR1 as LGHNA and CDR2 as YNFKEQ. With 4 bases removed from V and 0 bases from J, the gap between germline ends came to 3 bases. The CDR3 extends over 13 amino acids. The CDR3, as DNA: TGTGCCAGCAGCCGTTCAACTAATGAAAAACTGTTTTTT. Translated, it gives CASSRSTNEKLFF.

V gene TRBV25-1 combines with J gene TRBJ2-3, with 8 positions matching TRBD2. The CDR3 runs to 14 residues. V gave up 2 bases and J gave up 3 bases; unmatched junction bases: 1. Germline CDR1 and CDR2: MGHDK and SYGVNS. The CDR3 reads CASSEAGGTDTQYF. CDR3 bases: TGTGCCAGCAGTGAAGCGGGGGGAACAGATACGCAGTATTTT.

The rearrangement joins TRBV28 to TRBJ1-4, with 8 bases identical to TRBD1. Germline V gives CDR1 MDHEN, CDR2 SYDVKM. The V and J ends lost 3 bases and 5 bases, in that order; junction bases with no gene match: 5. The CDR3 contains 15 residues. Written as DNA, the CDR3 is TGTGCCAGCAGTTTCGAGACAGGGGCCAATGAAAAACTGTTTTTT. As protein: CASSFETGANEKLFF.

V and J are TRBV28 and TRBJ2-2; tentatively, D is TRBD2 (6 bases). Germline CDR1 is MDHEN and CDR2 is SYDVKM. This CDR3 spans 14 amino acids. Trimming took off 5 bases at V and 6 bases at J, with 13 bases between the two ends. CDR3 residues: CASSAWRAAGELFF. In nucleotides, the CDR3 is TGTGCCAGCAGTGCTTGGAGGGCGGCCGGGGAGCTGTTTTTT.

The CDR3 loop reads CASSLGGQGYDTEAFF. CDR3 DNA sequence: TGCGCCAGCAGCTTGGGGGGACAGGGATACGACACTGAAGCTTTCTTT. The chain combines TRBV5-1 with TRBJ1-1; 9 nucleotides line up with TRBD1. V was clipped by 0 bases and J by 3 bases; unmatched bases: 6. The germline V gene encodes CDR1 SGHRS and CDR2 YFSETQ. The CDR3 extends over 16 amino acids.

For the CDR3, the DNA is TGTGCCAGCAGTCGTCGGCCGAGTGAGCAGTTCTTC. The encoded protein is CASSRRPSEQFF. The chain uses TRBV27 and TRBJ2-7; D gene uncertain. The J call may be mistaken, given a closer DNA end match to TRBJ2-1. The CDR3 is 12 amino acids. Germline V gives CDR1 MNHEY, CDR2 SMNVEV (reference sequence).

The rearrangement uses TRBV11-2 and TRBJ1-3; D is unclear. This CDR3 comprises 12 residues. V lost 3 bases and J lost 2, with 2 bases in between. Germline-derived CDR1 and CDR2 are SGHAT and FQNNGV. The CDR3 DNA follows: TGTGCCAGCAGCTTCCCTGGAAACACCATATATTTT. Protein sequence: CASSFPGNTIYF.

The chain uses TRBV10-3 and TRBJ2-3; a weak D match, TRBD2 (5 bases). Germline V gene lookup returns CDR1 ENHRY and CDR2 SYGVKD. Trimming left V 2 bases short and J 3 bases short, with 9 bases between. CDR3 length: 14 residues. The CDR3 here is CAISEEGVTDTQYF. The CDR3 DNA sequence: TGTGCCATCAGTGAGGAGGGTGTTACAGATACGCAGTATTTT.

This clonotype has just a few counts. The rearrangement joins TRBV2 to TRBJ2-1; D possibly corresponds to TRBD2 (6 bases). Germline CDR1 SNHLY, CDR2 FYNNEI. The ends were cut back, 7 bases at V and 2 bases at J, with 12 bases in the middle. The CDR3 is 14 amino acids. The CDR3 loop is CASNGDLTYNEQFF. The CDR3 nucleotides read TGTGCCAGCAATGGGGACTTAACCTACAATGAGCAGTTCTTC.

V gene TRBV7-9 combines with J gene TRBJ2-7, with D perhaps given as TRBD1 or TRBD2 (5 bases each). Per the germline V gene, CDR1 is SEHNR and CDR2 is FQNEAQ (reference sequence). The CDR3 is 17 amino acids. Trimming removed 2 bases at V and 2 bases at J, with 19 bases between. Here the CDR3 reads CASSLNILGTKTYEQYF. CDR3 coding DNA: TGTGCCAGCAGCTTAAATATTCTAGGGACGAAAACCTACGAGCAGTACTTC.

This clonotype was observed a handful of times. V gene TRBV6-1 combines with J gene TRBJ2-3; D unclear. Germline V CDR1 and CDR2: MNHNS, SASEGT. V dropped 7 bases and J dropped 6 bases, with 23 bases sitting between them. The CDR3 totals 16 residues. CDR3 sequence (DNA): TGTGCCAGCAACAAGGGCCCAGGCTCCGGCGTGGATACGCAGTATTTT. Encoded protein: CASNKGPGSGVDTQYF.